These T cell receptor beta chains were read from a single sample in a study of T cell responses to AZD1222 COVID-19 vaccine. Assay: immunoSEQ multiplex PCR; the TCRdb copy retains only in-frame clones and omits some. The sample has about 140,000 clones; 85% to 95% are singletons. The material sequenced was peripheral blood, taken 28 days after the second AZD1222 dose. The receptors were gathered from an adult who received the AZD1222 COVID-19 vaccine. Each CDR3 is given with its conserved first and last residue. D genes are given only for firm matches. For some rows the clone size is stated as once, few or many, or as a class when expanded; others skip it.

j_call	d_call	clone_size	v_call	cdr3_aa	cdr3_nt
TRBJ1-4	-	-	TRBV6-5	CASSQGRELFF	TGTGCCAGCAGCCAGGGGAGGGAACTGTTTTTT
TRBJ1-4	TRBD1	-	TRBV5-5	CASSDRTGPTNEKLFF	TGTGCCAGCAGCGACAGGACAGGGCCAACTAATGAAAAACTGTTTTTT
TRBJ1-6	-	-	TRBV2	CASSYRNSPLHF	TGTGCCAGCAGTTACAGGAATTCACCCCTCCACTTT
TRBJ2-2	-	-	TRBV5-4	CASSLGAGFGTGELFF	TGTGCCAGCAGCTTGGGGGCCGGGTTTGGCACCGGGGAGCTGTTTTTT
TRBJ2-7	-	few	TRBV19	CASSITGSRGEQYF	TGTGCCAGTAGTATCACCGGGAGCCGGGGCGAGCAGTACTTC
TRBJ1-5	-	-	TRBV28	CASSFGGDQPQHF	TGTGCCAGCAGTTTTGGGGGGGACCAGCCCCAGCATTTT
TRBJ2-1	TRBD2	-	TRBV30	CAWSGTGRGSSYNEQFF	TGTGCCTGGAGTGGCACCGGTCGCGGGAGTAGCTACAATGAGCAGTTCTTC
TRBJ2-7	TRBD2	-	TRBV11-2	CASSRNGLAVSYEQYF	TGTGCCAGCAGCCGAAACGGACTAGCGGTCTCCTACGAGCAGTACTTC
TRBJ1-5	-	-	TRBV28	CASSTSGYSNQPQHF	TGTGCCAGCAGTACCTCGGGGTATAGCAATCAGCCCCAGCATTTT
TRBJ1-1	-	once	TRBV20-1	CSARRSREAFF	TGCAGTGCTAGAAGGTCCAGGGAAGCTTTCTTT
TRBJ1-2	-	-	TRBV11-1	CASSLDAGVGYGYTF	TGTGCCAGCAGCTTAGACGCAGGGGTTGGCTATGGCTACACCTTC